Listed below are T cell receptor beta chains from one sample, sequenced in a study of patients and donors after allogeneic stem cell transplantation. MiXCR, run by TCRdb on the RT-PCR reads, gives a single entry per CDR3 protein. The sample yields hundreds of thousands of distinct CDR3 sequences, 38% seen once. Material for sequencing was blood, either unsorted or a sorted T cell fraction (not recorded which). The source is a human donor who was either an allogeneic HSCT recipient or a stem cell or donor lymphocyte infusion donor (not recorded which). It is not recorded whose cells these are; they may come from a transplant donor. Both conserved end residues are part of each CDR3. D genes are given only for firm matches. Part of the rows lack a size; the others show once, few, many or a class for expanded clones.

clone_size	d_call	v_call	j_call	cdr3_aa	cdr3_nt
.	.	TRBV7-2	TRBJ1-1	CASSAHSVNTEAFF	TGTGCCAGCAGCGCACACTCGGTGAACACTGAAGCTTTCTTT
.	.	TRBV9	TRBJ1-1	CASSRDTEAFF	TGTGCCAGCAGCCGTGACACTGAAGCTTTCTTT
once	.	TRBV11-3	TRBJ1-4	CASSHPRGSLSTNEKLFF	TGTGCCAGCAGCCACCCCCGTGGGAGCCTTTCAACTAATGAAAAACTGTTTTTT
.	.	TRBV6-6	TRBJ1-5	CASSIDPQELSNQPQHF	TGTGCCAGCAGTATCGACCCGCAGGAGCTTAGCAATCAGCCCCAGCATTTT
few	TRBD1	TRBV7-9	TRBJ2-5	CASSSLQGAGETQYF	TGTGCCAGCAGCTCCCTACAGGGGGCAGGGGAGACCCAGTACTTC
few	.	TRBV5-6	TRBJ1-1	CASSALGNTEAFF	TGTGCCAGCAGCGCCCTAGGGAATACTGAAGCTTTCTTT
.	.	TRBV30	TRBJ2-2	CAWSEALRGTGELFF	TGTGCCTGGAGTGAGGCCTTACGGGGCACCGGGGAGCTGTTTTTT
.	TRBD1	TRBV29-1	TRBJ1-4	CSAQTGLANEKLFF	TGCAGCGCTCAGACAGGGCTTGCGAATGAAAAACTGTTTTTT
.	TRBD1	TRBV27	TRBJ2-7	CASSPRDRLTYEQYF	TGTGCCAGCAGTCCCAGGGACAGATTGACCTACGAGCAGTACTTC
.	.	TRBV4-1	TRBJ2-7	CASSQVARFHEQYF	TGCGCCAGCAGCCAAGTAGCCAGGTTCCACGAGCAGTACTTC
few	TRBD1	TRBV30	TRBJ1-2	CAWSGQGSYGYTF	TGTGCCTGGAGTGGACAGGGAAGCTATGGCTACACCTTC
.	.	TRBV12-3/TRBV12-4	TRBJ2-7	CASSEKVRTYEQYF	TGTGCCAGCAGTGAGAAGGTTAGAACCTACGAGCAGTACTTC
.	TRBD1	TRBV7-9	TRBJ1-2	CASSIGGQAYGYTF	TGTGCCAGCAGCATAGGGGGACAGGCCTATGGCTACACCTTC
few	TRBD1	TRBV5-1	TRBJ2-4	CASSIGQGNIQYF	TGCGCCAGCAGCATCGGACAGGGAAACATTCAGTACTTC
.	TRBD1	TRBV5-5	TRBJ1-2	CASSPAGTGNYGYTF	TGTGCCAGCAGCCCTGCTGGGACAGGGAACTATGGCTACACCTTC
once	.	TRBV15	TRBJ2-7	CATSDGVGSYEQYF	TGTGCCACCAGCGATGGTGTTGGTTCTTACGAGCAGTACTTC
.	.	TRBV6-1	TRBJ2-3	CASSERIGALTDTQYF	TGTGCCAGCAGTGAACGAATCGGGGCCCTCACAGATACGCAGTATTTT
few	TRBD1	TRBV7-9	TRBJ1-2	CASSRQGWYGYTF	TGTGCCAGCAGCAGACAGGGGTGGTATGGCTACACCTTC
many	.	TRBV12-3/TRBV12-4	TRBJ1-2	CASSLKADFNYGYTF	TGTGCCAGCAGTTTAAAAGCAGATTTTAACTATGGCTACACCTTC
few	TRBD1	TRBV29-1	TRBJ1-1	CSVEETGITEAFF	TGCAGCGTGGAAGAGACAGGGATCACTGAAGCTTTCTTT
.	TRBD2	TRBV6-6	TRBJ2-3	CASSYSSGGRGDTQYF	TGTGCCAGCAGTTATAGTAGCGGGGGCCGGGGAGATACGCAGTATTTT
few	TRBD1	TRBV20-1	TRBJ1-2	CSARDTTRGEGYTF	TGCAGTGCTAGAGATACTACCAGGGGGGAAGGCTACACCTTC
.	TRBD1	TRBV4-3	TRBJ1-2	CASSQAGQGAYGYTF	TGCGCCAGCAGCCAAGCGGGACAGGGGGCCTATGGCTACACCTTC
few	.	TRBV14	TRBJ1-1	CASSQGTYTEAFF	TGTGCCAGCAGTCAAGGGACGTACACTGAAGCTTTCTTT
few	.	TRBV4-1	TRBJ1-6	CASSQQTGSNSPLHF	TGCGCCAGCAGCCAACAAACAGGGTCTAATTCACCCCTCCACTTT
few	.	TRBV27	TRBJ1-5	CASSRRRVGQPQHF	TGTGCCAGCAGCAGGAGACGAGTAGGTCAGCCCCAGCATTTT
few	TRBD1	TRBV4-3	TRBJ2-2	CASSPIPGTVGELFF	TGCGCCAGCAGCCCAATTCCCGGGACAGTCGGGGAGCTGTTTTTT
few	.	TRBV6-2/TRBV6-3	TRBJ1-2	CASSQTDLSLYGYTF	TGTGCCAGCAGCCAGACAGATCTCTCCCTCTATGGCTACACCTTC
.	.	TRBV12-3/TRBV12-4	TRBJ2-2	CASSFWVGELFF	TGTGCCAGCAGTTTTTGGGTCGGGGAGCTGTTTTTT
.	TRBD1	TRBV19	TRBJ1-1	CASSSRQGLTEAFF	TGTGCCAGTAGTTCGAGACAGGGCCTCACTGAAGCTTTCTTT
.	.	TRBV4-2	TRBJ1-5	CASSQELDGYQPQHF	TGTGCCAGCAGCCAAGAATTGGACGGGTATCAGCCCCAGCATTTT
.	TRBD1	TRBV12-5	TRBJ1-5	CASGRPDLGTGGNQPQHF	TGTGCTAGTGGCCGTCCGGACCTCGGGACAGGGGGGAATCAGCCCCAGCATTTT
.	TRBD1	TRBV4-2	TRBJ1-3	CASSQHEEGTGGNTIYF	TGTGCCAGCAGCCAACACGAGGAGGGGACAGGCGGAAACACCATATATTTT
.	TRBD1	TRBV5-1	TRBJ2-2	CASRRTGGDTGELFF	TGCGCCAGCAGACGGACAGGGGGTGACACCGGGGAGCTGTTTTTT
.	.	TRBV28	TRBJ1-2	CASSLTGRGNGYTF	TGTGCCAGCAGTTTAACGGGACGTGGGAATGGCTACACCTTC
.	.	TRBV14	TRBJ2-7	CASSQAHGGEQYF	TGTGCCAGCAGCCAAGCTCATGGGGGCGAGCAGTACTTC
few	TRBD1	TRBV4-2	TRBJ1-2	CASSPEGQGTSYGYTF	TGTGCCAGCAGCCCTGAAGGACAGGGTACGAGCTATGGCTACACCTTC
few	.	TRBV5-5	TRBJ1-2	CASSLEWTGYTF	TGTGCCAGCAGCTTAGAGTGGACGGGCTACACCTTC
.	.	TRBV27	TRBJ1-4	CASKPNGPLLEKLFF	TGTGCCAGCAAACCCAACGGCCCCTTGCTGGAAAAACTGTTTTTT
.	TRBD1	TRBV4-1	TRBJ1-2	CASSQDGQGLSYTF	TGCGCCAGCAGCCAAGATGGACAGGGTCTAAGCTACACCTTC
few	.	TRBV12-5	TRBJ2-3	CASGSSGTHTQYF	TGTGCTAGTGGCTCTTCCGGGACGCATACGCAGTATTTT
few	.	TRBV12-3/TRBV12-4	TRBJ2-2	CASSFGGGELFF	TGTGCCAGCAGTTTCGGGGGCGGGGAGCTGTTTTTT
.	.	TRBV30	TRBJ2-3	CAWSEGRSTDTQYF	TGTGCCTGGAGTGAAGGGCGTAGCACAGATACGCAGTATTTT
.	.	TRBV12-3/TRBV12-4	TRBJ1-4	CASRDAVAREKLFF	TGTGCCAGCAGAGACGCCGTGGCGCGGGAAAAACTGTTTTTT
.	TRBD1	TRBV10-3	TRBJ1-6	CAISEQGARSYNSPLHF	TGTGCCATCAGTGAACAGGGGGCAAGGTCCTATAATTCACCCCTCCACTTT
.	.	TRBV12-3/TRBV12-4	TRBJ2-3	CASSWGPVTRTDTQYF	TGTGCCAGCAGCTGGGGTCCGGTGACTCGGACAGATACGCAGTATTTT
few	TRBD1	TRBV6-2/TRBV6-3	TRBJ1-6	CASTDRGNYSPLHF	TGTGCCAGCACCGACAGGGGAAATTATTCACCCCTCCACTTT
.	.	TRBV6-1	TRBJ1-4	CASSEGNSGNEKLFF	TGTGCCAGCAGTGAAGGAAACAGTGGGAATGAAAAACTGTTTTTT
.	.	TRBV12-3/TRBV12-4	TRBJ1-2	CASSFSPMGYTF	TGTGCCAGCAGTTTTTCCCCCATGGGCTACACCTTC
.	TRBD1	TRBV27	TRBJ1-1	CASARQGTEAFF	TGTGCCAGCGCTCGACAGGGAACTGAAGCTTTCTTT
.	TRBD1	TRBV3-1	TRBJ1-2	CASSQVPDRHGYTF	TGTGCCAGCAGCCAAGTCCCGGACAGGCATGGCTACACCTTC
many	.	TRBV20-1	TRBJ1-3	CSARDMRGYSGNTIYF	TGCAGTGCTAGAGATATGAGGGGATACTCTGGAAACACCATATATTTT
.	TRBD1	TRBV20-1	TRBJ1-5	CSAGTGWNQPQHF	TGCAGTGCTGGGACAGGGTGGAATCAGCCCCAGCATTTT
.	TRBD2	TRBV20-1	TRBJ2-3	CSARSAGGGSDTQYF	TGCAGTGCCCGTTCAGCGGGGGGCGGGTCAGATACGCAGTATTTT